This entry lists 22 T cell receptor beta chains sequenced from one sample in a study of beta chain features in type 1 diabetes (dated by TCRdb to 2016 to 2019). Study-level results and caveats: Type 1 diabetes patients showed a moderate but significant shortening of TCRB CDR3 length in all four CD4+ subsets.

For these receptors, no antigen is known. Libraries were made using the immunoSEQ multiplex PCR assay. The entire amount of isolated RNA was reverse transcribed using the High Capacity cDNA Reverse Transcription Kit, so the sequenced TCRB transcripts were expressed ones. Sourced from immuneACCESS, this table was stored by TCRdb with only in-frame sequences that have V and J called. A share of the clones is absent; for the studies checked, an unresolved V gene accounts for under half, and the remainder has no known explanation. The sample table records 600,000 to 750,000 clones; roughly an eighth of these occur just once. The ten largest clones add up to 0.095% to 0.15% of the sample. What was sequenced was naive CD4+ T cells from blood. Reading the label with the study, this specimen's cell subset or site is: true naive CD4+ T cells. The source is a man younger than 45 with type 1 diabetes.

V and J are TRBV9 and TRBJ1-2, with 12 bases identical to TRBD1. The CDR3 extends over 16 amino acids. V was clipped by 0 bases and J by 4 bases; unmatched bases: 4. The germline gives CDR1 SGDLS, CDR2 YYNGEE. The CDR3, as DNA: TGTGCCAGCAGCGTAGATGGGACAGGGGGCGGCTATGGCTACACCTTC. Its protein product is CASSVDGTGGGYGYTF.

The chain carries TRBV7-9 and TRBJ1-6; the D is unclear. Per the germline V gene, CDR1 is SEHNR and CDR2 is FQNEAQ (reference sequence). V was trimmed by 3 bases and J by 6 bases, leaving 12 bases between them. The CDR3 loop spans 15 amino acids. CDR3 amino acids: CASSFSQIVNSPLHF. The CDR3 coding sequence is TGTGCCAGCAGCTTCTCACAGATCGTTAATTCACCCCTCCACTTT.

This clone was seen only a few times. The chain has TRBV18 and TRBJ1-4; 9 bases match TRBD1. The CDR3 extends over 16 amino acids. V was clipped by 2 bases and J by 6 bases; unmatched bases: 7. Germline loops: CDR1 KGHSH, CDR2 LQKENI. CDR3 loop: CASSPGTGYSDEKLFF. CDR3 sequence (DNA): TGTGCCAGCTCACCAGGGACAGGGTATAGCGATGAAAAACTGTTTTTT.

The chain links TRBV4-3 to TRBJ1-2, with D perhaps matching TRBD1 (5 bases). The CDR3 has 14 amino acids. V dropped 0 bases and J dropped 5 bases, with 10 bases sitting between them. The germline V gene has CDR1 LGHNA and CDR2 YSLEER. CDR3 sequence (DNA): TGCGCCAGCAGCCAAGAACCAGGGAGGTATGGCTACACCTTC. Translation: CASSQEPGRYGYTF.

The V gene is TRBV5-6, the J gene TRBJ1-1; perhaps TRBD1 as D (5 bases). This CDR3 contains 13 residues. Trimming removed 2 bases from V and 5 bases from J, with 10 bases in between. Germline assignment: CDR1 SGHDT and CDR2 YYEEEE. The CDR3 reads CASSLTRQTEAFF. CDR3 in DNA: TGTGCCAGCAGCTTAACGAGACAGACTGAAGCTTTCTTT. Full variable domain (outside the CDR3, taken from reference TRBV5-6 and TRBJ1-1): DAGVTQSPTHLIKTRGQQVTLRCSPKSGHDTVSWYQQALGQGPQFIFQYYEEEERQRGNFPDRFSGHQFPNYSSELNVNALLLGDSALYLCASSLTRQTEAFFGQGTRLTVV.

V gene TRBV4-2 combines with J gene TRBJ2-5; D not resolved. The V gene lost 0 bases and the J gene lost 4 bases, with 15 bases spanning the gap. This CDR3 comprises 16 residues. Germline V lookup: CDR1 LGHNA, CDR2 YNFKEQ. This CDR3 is CASSQDSAFGLETQYF. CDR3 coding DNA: TGTGCCAGCAGCCAAGATTCGGCCTTTGGGTTAGAGACCCAGTACTTC.

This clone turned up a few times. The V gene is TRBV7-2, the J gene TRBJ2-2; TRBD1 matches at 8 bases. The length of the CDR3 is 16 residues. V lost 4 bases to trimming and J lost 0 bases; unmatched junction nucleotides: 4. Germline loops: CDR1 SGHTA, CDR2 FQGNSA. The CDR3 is CASSSRTGSNTGELFF. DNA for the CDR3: TGTGCCAGCAGCTCCCGGACAGGGTCGAACACCGGGGAGCTGTTTTTT.

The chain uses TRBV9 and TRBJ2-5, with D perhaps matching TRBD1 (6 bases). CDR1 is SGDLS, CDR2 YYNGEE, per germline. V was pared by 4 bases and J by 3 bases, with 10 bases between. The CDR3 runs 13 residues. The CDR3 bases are TGTGCCAGCAGCAAAGCAGGGGAAGAGACCCAGTACTTC. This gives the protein CASSKAGEETQYF.

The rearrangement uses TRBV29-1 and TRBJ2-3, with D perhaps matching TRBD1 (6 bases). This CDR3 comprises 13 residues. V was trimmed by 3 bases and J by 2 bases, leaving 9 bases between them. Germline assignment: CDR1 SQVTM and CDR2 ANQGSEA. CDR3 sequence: CSVDRQDTDTQYF. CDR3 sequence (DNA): TGCAGCGTTGATAGACAGGACACAGATACGCAGTATTTT.

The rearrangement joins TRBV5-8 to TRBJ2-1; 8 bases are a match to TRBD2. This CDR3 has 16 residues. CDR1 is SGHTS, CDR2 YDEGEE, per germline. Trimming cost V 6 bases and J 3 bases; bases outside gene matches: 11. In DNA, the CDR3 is TGTGCCAGCACCCCGAGGGAGGGACTAGACTACAATGAGCAGTTCTTC. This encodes CASTPREGLDYNEQFF.

CDR3 region: CASSLAGDSFYEQYF. The CDR3 nucleotides read TGTGCCAGCAGCTTAGCGGGGGACAGTTTCTACGAGCAGTACTTC. The V and J genes are TRBV7-2 and TRBJ2-7; 7 bases are a match to TRBD1. Germline V lookup: CDR1 SGHTA, CDR2 FQGNSA. The V and J ends lost 0 bases and 3 bases, in that order; junction bases with no gene match: 5. The CDR3 is 15 amino acids.

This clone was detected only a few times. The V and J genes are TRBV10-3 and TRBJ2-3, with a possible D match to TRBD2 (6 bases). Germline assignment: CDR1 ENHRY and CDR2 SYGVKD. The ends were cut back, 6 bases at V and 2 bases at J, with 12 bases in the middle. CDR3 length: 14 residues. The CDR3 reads CAIRRGADTDTQYF. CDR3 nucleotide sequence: TGTGCCATCAGGCGCGGGGCCGACACAGATACGCAGTATTTT.

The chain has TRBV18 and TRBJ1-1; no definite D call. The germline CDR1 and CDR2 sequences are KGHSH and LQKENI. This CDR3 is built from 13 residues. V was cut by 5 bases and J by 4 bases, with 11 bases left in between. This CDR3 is CASSGREGTEAFF. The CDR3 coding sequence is TGTGCCAGCTCAGGAAGGGAGGGCACTGAAGCTTTCTTT.

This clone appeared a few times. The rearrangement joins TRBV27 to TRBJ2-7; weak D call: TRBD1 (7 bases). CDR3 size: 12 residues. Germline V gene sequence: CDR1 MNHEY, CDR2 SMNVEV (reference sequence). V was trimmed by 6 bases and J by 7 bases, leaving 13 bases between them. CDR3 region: CASRDQGGEQYF. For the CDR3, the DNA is TGTGCCAGCAGGGATCAGGGGGGAGAGCAGTACTTC.

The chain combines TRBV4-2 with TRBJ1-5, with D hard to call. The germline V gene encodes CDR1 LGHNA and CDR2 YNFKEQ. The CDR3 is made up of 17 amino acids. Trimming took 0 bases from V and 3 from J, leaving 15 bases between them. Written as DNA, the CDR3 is TGTGCCAGCAGCCAAGATGTGGCGGTGAAGGACAATCAGCCCCAGCATTTT. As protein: CASSQDVAVKDNQPQHF.

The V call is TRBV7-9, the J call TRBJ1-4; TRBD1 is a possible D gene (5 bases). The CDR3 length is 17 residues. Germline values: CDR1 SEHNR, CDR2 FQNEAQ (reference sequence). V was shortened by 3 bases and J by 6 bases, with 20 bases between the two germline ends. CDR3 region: CASSFYSSGRGDEKLFF. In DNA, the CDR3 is TGTGCCAGCAGCTTTTACAGCTCGGGGCGCGGAGATGAAAAACTGTTTTTT.

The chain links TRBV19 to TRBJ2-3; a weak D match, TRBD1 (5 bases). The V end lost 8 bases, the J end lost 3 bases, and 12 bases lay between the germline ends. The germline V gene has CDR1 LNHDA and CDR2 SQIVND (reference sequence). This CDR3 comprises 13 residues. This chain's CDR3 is CASLGDRTDTQYF. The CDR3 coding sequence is TGTGCCAGTCTAGGGGATCGTACAGATACGCAGTATTTT.

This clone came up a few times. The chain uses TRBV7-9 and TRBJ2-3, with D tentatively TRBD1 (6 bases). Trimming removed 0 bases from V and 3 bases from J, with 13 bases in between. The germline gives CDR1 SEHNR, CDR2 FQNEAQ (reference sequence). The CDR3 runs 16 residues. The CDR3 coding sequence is TGTGCCAGCAGCTTAGCGCAGGGGATGGGGACAGATACGCAGTATTTT. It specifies CASSLAQGMGTDTQYF.

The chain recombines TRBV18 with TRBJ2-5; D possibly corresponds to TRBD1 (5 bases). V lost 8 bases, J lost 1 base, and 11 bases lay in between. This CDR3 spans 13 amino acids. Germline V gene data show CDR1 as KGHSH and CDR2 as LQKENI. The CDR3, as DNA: TGTGCCAGCACCACAGGACCCCAAGAGACCCAGTACTTC. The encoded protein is CASTTGPQETQYF. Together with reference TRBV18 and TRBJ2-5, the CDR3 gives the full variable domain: NAGVMQNPRHLVRRRGQEARLRCSPMKGHSHVYWYRQLPEEGLKFMVYLQKENIIDESGMPKERFSAEFPKEGPSILRIQQVVRGDSAAYFCASTTGPQETQYFGPGTRLLVL.

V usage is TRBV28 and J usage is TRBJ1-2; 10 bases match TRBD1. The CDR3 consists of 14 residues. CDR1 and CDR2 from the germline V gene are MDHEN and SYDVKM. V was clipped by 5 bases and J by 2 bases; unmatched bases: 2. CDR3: CASSQGQGNYGYTF. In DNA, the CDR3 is TGTGCCAGCAGTCAGGGACAGGGGAACTATGGCTACACCTTC.

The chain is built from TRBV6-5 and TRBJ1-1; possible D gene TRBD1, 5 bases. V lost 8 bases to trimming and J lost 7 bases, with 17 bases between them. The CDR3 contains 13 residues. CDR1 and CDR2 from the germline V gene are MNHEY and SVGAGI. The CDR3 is CASAYWTQGEAFF. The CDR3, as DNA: TGTGCCAGCGCATATTGGACACAAGGTGAAGCTTTCTTT.

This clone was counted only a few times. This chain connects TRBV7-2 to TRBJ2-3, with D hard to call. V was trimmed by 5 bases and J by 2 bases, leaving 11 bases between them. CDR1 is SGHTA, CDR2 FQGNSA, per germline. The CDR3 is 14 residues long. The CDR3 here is CASSPALATDTQYF. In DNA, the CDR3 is TGTGCCAGCAGCCCGGCCCTTGCCACAGATACGCAGTATTTT.